Below, 32 T cell receptor beta chains from the same sample are listed, as sequenced in a study of blood T cell repertoires in COVID-19. TCRdb's table, derived via immunoSEQ multiplex PCR, lists solely in-frame clones and lacks some. The sample holds some 300,000 clones, about 91% seen once. The source material was peripheral blood. The receptors derive from a woman in her twenties or thirties who had recovered from COVID-19.

CDR3 sequence reads: CASRRLAGGQETQYF. The CDR3 bases are TGTGCCAGCCGCAGACTAGCGGGGGGGCAAGAGACCCAGTACTTC. The chain carries TRBV18 and TRBJ2-5; 14 bases map to TRBD2. The CDR3 runs to 15 residues. V lost 8 bases, J lost 2 bases, and 4 bases stayed unmatched. Germline V gene lookup returns CDR1 KGHSH and CDR2 LQKENI.

The chain uses TRBV28 and TRBJ2-7, with D possibly TRBD1 on 5 matching bases. V gave up 5 bases and J gave up 5 bases, with 16 bases separating them. Germline V gives CDR1 MDHEN, CDR2 SYDVKM. The CDR3 extends over 14 amino acids. The CDR3 DNA reads TGTGCCAGCAGTCTGGACACGAGACATGACGAGCAGTACTTC. This sequence encodes CASSLDTRHDEQYF.

This clone was observed a handful of times. The chain employs TRBV28 and TRBJ2-7; TRBD1 matches at 8 bases. Germline V gives CDR1 MDHEN, CDR2 SYDVKM. The CDR3 runs 14 residues. V lost 6 bases and J lost 9; bases outside the gene matches: 13. The CDR3 is CASRDDRGVGGQYF. In nucleotides, the CDR3 is TGTGCCAGCAGGGACGACAGGGGAGTAGGTGGGCAGTACTTC.

The rearrangement uses TRBV7-9 and TRBJ2-1; 7 bases agree with TRBD1. The CDR3 covers 14 residues. Losses at the gene ends were 5 bases for V and 6 bases for J; bases not matched to a gene: 7. Per germline, CDR1 SEHNR and CDR2 FQNEAQ (reference sequence). The CDR3, as DNA: TGTGCCAGCAGCGCCGACAGGGCGAGCAATGAGCAGTTCTTC. Protein product: CASSADRASNEQFF.

V usage is TRBV7-9 and J usage is TRBJ1-2, with D uncertain. This CDR3 is built from 13 residues. V lost 5 bases to trimming and J lost 0 bases, with 7 bases between them. Germline V gene data show CDR1 as SEHNR and CDR2 as FQNEAQ (reference sequence). CDR3 protein: CASSPSSNYGYTF. In DNA form, the CDR3 reads TGTGCCAGCAGCCCCAGTTCTAACTATGGCTACACCTTC.

V is TRBV4-1 and J is TRBJ1-1, with 10 positions matching TRBD1. The germline gives CDR1 MGHRA, CDR2 YSYEKL. V was pared by 10 bases and J by 6 bases, with 8 bases of the junction left unmatched. This CDR3 contains 13 residues. The CDR3 nucleotides are TGCGCCACCAAGGGACAGGGGAGTGCTGAAGCTTTCTTT. Encoded protein: CATKGQGSAEAFF.

This clone was seen a single time. This chain connects TRBV30 to TRBJ2-5; 8 nucleotides line up with TRBD2. The CDR3 extends over 12 amino acids. Germline-derived CDR1 and CDR2 are GTSNPN and SVGIG (reference sequence). Trimming took 3 bases from V and 5 from J; bases not matched to a gene: 2. The CDR3, as DNA: TGTGCCTGGAGCGGGGGGGCGGAGACCCAGTACTTC. This translates into CAWSGGAETQYF.

The chain combines TRBV25-1 with TRBJ2-5; a weak D match, TRBD2 (5 bases). CDR3 length equals 14 residues. Trimming stripped 7 bases from V and 5 bases from J, with 17 bases between. CDR1 is MGHDK, CDR2 SYGVNS, per germline. The CDR3 bases are TGTGCCAGCACCCCGGCGGGCCCGTTGGAGACCCAGTACTTC. Its translation: CASTPAGPLETQYF.

This chain connects TRBV5-4 to TRBJ2-1; the match to TRBD1 covers 12 bases. The CDR3 runs 15 residues. The V gene end was trimmed by 5 bases and the J gene end by 7 bases; junction bases not matched to a gene: 7. Germline CDR1 is SGHNT and CDR2 is YYREEE (reference sequence). The CDR3: CASRPGTGGLNEQFF. CDR3 sequence (DNA): TGTGCCAGCAGGCCCGGGACAGGGGGCCTTAATGAGCAGTTCTTC.

The chain has TRBV7-9 and TRBJ2-6, with 10 bases lining up with TRBD2. Germline CDR1 and CDR2: SEHNR and FQNEAQ (reference sequence). J was trimmed by 0 bases and V by 3 bases; bases with no gene match: 5. The CDR3 contains 18 residues. CDR3 DNA sequence: TGTGCCAGCAGCTTTCTAGCGGGGGACTCCTCTGGGGCCAACGTCCTGACTTTC. Translated, it gives CASSFLAGDSSGANVLTF.

This clone was seen once. The rearrangement joins TRBV1 to TRBJ2-1; the tabulated D call, TRBD1, remains unverified against the DNA. TRBV1 is termed a pseudogene. This CDR3 region has 16 residues. The CDR3 DNA sequence: TGCACCAGCAGTCCAAGAACAGGGGGCTCCTACAATGAGCAGTTCTTC. Its translation is CTSSPRTGGSYNEQFF.

The chain employs TRBV5-6 and TRBJ1-2; D is perhaps TRBD1 (6 bases). This CDR3 comprises 13 residues. CDR1 and CDR2 (germline): SGHDT, YYEEEE. V shed 0 bases and J shed 9 bases, with 12 bases lying between them. CDR3: CASSLVSGESYTF. The CDR3 coding sequence is TGTGCCAGCAGCTTGGTTTCAGGGGAGAGCTACACCTTC.

The V gene is TRBV19, the J gene TRBJ1-5; 7 bases align to TRBD1. The junction had 5 bases not matched to a gene; V was cut back by 1 base and J by 2 bases. The length of the CDR3 is 16 residues. CDR1 is LNHDA and CDR2 is SQIVND in the germline V gene (reference sequence). The CDR3 coding sequence is TGTGCCAGTAGTATAGGACAGGGCCAAGGCAATCAGCCCCAGCATTTT. Protein sequence: CASSIGQGQGNQPQHF.

The chain has TRBV5-4 and TRBJ1-1; TRBD1 matches 7 bases. The junction had 11 bases not matched to a gene; V was cut back by 9 bases and J by 0 bases. The CDR3 spans 15 residues. Germline CDR1 and CDR2: SGHNT and YYREEE (reference sequence). This chain's CDR3 is CATAEGALMNTEAFF. Here the CDR3 DNA reads TGTGCCACAGCAGAGGGGGCGTTAATGAACACTGAAGCTTTCTTT.

Remarks on this clone: A much larger clone differs by one base, so this may be a read error. The sample contains more than one DNA sequence encoding this CDR3. The rearrangement uses TRBV7-9 and TRBJ1-1; unclear D gene. Deletions cut 1 base from V and 1 base from J, with 7 bases between. The CDR3 sequence is 14 residues long. Germline lookup yields CDR1 SEHNR and CDR2 FQNEAQ (reference sequence). CDR3 DNA: TGTGCCAGCAGCTTAGGGGGAGGGAACACTGAAGCTTTCTTT. Protein: CASSLGGGNTEAFF.

This chain connects TRBV6-5 to TRBJ1-2, with D perhaps matching TRBD1 (6 bases). This CDR3 has 14 amino acids. CDR1 MNHEY and CDR2 SVGAGI come from the germline V gene. Trimming stripped 4 bases from V and 7 bases from J, with 16 bases between. This CDR3 is CASSFTGLLGGYTF. The CDR3 DNA sequence: TGTGCCAGCAGTTTTACAGGGCTCCTGGGTGGCTACACCTTC.

J is TRBJ1-5 and V is TRBV19; possibly TRBD1 for D (6 bases). Between the trimmed V and J ends, which lost 6 bases and 7 bases, there was a span of 31 bases. CDR1 is LNHDA, CDR2 SQIVND, per germline (reference sequence). This CDR3 is built from 19 residues. The CDR3 protein is CASSLPRLFGGPSYQPQHF. The CDR3 DNA reads as TGTGCCAGTAGCCTTCCTAGGTTATTCGGGGGGCCGTCTTACCAGCCCCAGCATTTT.

This chain joins TRBV2 and TRBJ1-5, with 8 bases identical to TRBD1. CDR1 is SNHLY, CDR2 FYNNEI, per germline. The V gene end was trimmed by 2 bases and the J gene end by 6 bases; junction bases not matched to a gene: 3. The CDR3 spans 14 residues. The chain's CDR3 is CASSEQGAGQPQHF. CDR3 nucleotides: TGTGCCAGCAGTGAACAGGGGGCGGGTCAGCCCCAGCATTTT.

This chain connects TRBV30 to TRBJ1-2; D possibly corresponds to TRBD1 (6 bases). This CDR3 comprises 12 residues. CDR1 and CDR2 from the germline V gene are GTSNPN and SVGIG (reference sequence). V lost 5 bases, J lost 7 bases, and 14 bases lay in between. The CDR3 nucleotides are TGTGCCTGGTGTTCGAACAGGGCTGGCTACACCTTC. It encodes CAWCSNRAGYTF.

The chain links TRBV3-1 (or the pseudogene TRBV3-2) to TRBJ1-2; D uncertain. Trimming removed 1 base from V and 3 bases from J, with 12 bases in between. This CDR3 spans 15 amino acids. Per germline, CDR1 LGHDT and CDR2 YNNKEL (reference sequence). The CDR3 DNA reads as TGTGCCAGCAGCCAAGTCTCGGTCCCATACTATGGCTACACCTTC. It is translated as CASSQVSVPYYGYTF.

V is TRBV10-3 and J is TRBJ2-3, with TRBD2 matching over 7 bases. Looked up from germline, CDR1 is ENHRY and CDR2 is SYGVKD. This CDR3 comprises 14 residues. V lost 10 bases, J lost 0 bases, and 7 bases stayed unmatched. In DNA, the CDR3 is TGTGCCACGGCCAGCGGGACTAGCACAGATACGCAGTATTTT. This gives the protein CATASGTSTDTQYF.

The rearrangement joins TRBV7-9 to TRBJ2-7, with 13 bases that match TRBD2. V trimming: 4 bases; J trimming: 4 bases; junction bases outside the gene matches: 10. This CDR3 has 17 amino acids. Germline CDR1 SEHNR, CDR2 FQNEAQ (reference sequence). The CDR3 here is CASSSPAGTSGVYEQYF. The CDR3 DNA is TGTGCCAGCAGCTCCCCCGCGGGGACTAGCGGGGTATACGAGCAGTACTTC.

J is TRBJ1-6 and V is TRBV7-8; possibly TRBD1 for D (5 bases). The CDR3 runs to 14 residues. V gave up 3 bases and J gave up 10 bases, with 13 bases separating them. Germline CDR1 reads SGHVS; CDR2 reads FQNEAQ. In nucleotides, the CDR3 is TGTGCCAGCAGCTTGGTTCAGGGAAGCTCACCCCTCCACTTT. Encoded protein: CASSLVQGSSPLHF.

This chain's CDR3 is CASSLPTSQETQYF. As DNA, the CDR3 is TGTGCCAGCAGCCTGCCGACTAGCCAAGAGACCCAGTACTTC. The V call is TRBV5-4, the J call TRBJ2-5, with D perhaps TRBD2 (6 bases). The CDR3 contains 14 residues. Germline CDR1 SGHNT, CDR2 YYREEE (reference sequence). V dropped 4 bases and J dropped 1 base, with 11 bases sitting between them.

The rearrangement links TRBV28 to TRBJ2-3, with TRBD1 identical over 12 bases. In germline, CDR1 is MDHEN, CDR2 SYDVKM. V lost 6 bases and J lost 7; bases outside the gene matches: 8. CDR3 size: 15 residues. CDR3 residues: CASRPTGTGGYTQYF. The CDR3 nucleotides are TGTGCCAGCAGGCCAACCGGGACAGGGGGCTATACGCAGTATTTT.

DNA for the CDR3: TGTGCCAGCAGTTTATACGTACAGGGGCCCGGCTCGTCCTCACCCCTCCACTTT. The encoded protein is CASSLYVQGPGSSSPLHF. The chain carries TRBV27 and TRBJ1-6, with 7 bases identical to TRBD1. CDR1 MNHEY and CDR2 SMNVEV come from the germline V gene (reference sequence). This CDR3 comprises 18 residues. V shed 1 base and J 10 bases; nucleotides not matched to a gene: 16.

CDR3 amino acids: CASSLKGASGGQAGETQYF. CDR3 coding DNA: TGTGCCAGCAGCCTCAAGGGGGCTAGCGGGGGCCAAGCAGGGGAGACCCAGTACTTC. The V gene is TRBV11-2, the J gene TRBJ2-5; 10 bases line up with TRBD2. Trimming removed 5 bases from V and 5 bases from J; junction bases left unmatched: 20. This CDR3 has 19 residues. CDR1 SGHAT and CDR2 FQNNGV come from the germline V gene.

The J gene is TRBJ1-1, the V gene TRBV5-8; D ambiguous. CDR3 size: 14 residues. Germline CDR1 reads SGHTS; CDR2 reads YDEGEE. Trimming left V 4 bases short and J 5 bases short, with 15 bases between. The CDR3 bases are TGTGCCAGCAGCCCACCTTACGGGGATACTGAAGCTTTCTTT. As protein: CASSPPYGDTEAFF. Full variable domain (missing parts from reference TRBV5-8 and TRBJ1-1): EAGVTQSPTHLIKTRGQQATLRCSPISGHTSVYWYQQALGLGLQFLLWYDEGEERNRGNFPPRFSGRQFPNYSSELNVNALELEDSALYLCASSPPYGDTEAFFGQGTRLTVV.

The chain couples TRBV29-1 to TRBJ2-7, with a weak D call TRBD1 (6 bases). Germline assignment: CDR1 SQVTM and CDR2 ANQGSEA. The CDR3 runs to 15 residues. Trimming removed 6 bases from V and 4 bases from J, with 22 bases in between. CDR3 in DNA: TGCAGCGTGCGACGATCAGCCGCCAGGGGTTACGAGCAGTACTTC. Translating it yields CSVRRSAARGYEQYF.

This chain connects TRBV7-3 to TRBJ2-3, with 11 bases identical to TRBD2. The V gene's germline CDR1 is SGHTA and CDR2 FQGTGA. The V gene end was trimmed by 5 bases and the J gene end by 3 bases; junction bases not matched to a gene: 16. This CDR3 spans 19 amino acids. CDR3 sequence: CASSNLGGFASGGTDTQYF. In DNA form, the CDR3 reads TGTGCCAGCAGCAACCTTGGGGGTTTTGCTAGCGGGGGGACAGATACGCAGTATTTT.

The CDR3 region has the DNA TGCGCCAGCAGCTTGGGCCCCGGAGGGAGGGCTTCTGGGGCCAACGTCCTGACTTTC. The encoded protein is CASSLGPGGRASGANVLTF. The chain combines TRBV5-1 with TRBJ2-6; 7 bases line up with TRBD2. With 0 bases clipped from V and 1 base from J, the junction kept 10 bases outside the gene matches. Germline CDR1 SGHRS, CDR2 YFSETQ. This CDR3 is 19 amino acids long.

V is TRBV18 and J is TRBJ2-1, with D uncertain. Trimming shortened V by 3 bases and J by 4 bases, and 7 bases separated the two germline ends. Germline V gives CDR1 KGHSH, CDR2 LQKENI. The CDR3 length is 13 residues. CDR3 bases: TGTGCCAGCTCACCTGCCAGATACAATGAGCAGTTCTTC. Encoded protein: CASSPARYNEQFF.